Listed below are T cell receptor beta chains from one sample, sequenced in a study of shared clonotypes between healthy human individuals. Produced via immunoSEQ multiplex PCR; TCRdb's table is partial and in-frame only. Seen here are about 870,000 clones, about 92% observed once, and the top ten hold 20% to 30%. Sequences were obtained from naive CD8+ T cells sorted from blood. Receptors were obtained from a man aged 25-40 years in good health. Each CDR3 is given with its conserved first and last residue. The D gene is left open where the match is weak.

V gene	D gene	J gene	CDR3 protein	CDR3 DNA
TRBV9	-	TRBJ2-7	CASSEGTYEQYF	TGTGCCAGCAGCGAGGGAACCTACGAGCAGTACTTC
TRBV29-1	-	TRBJ1-1	CSVVSARGAEAFF	TGCAGCGTTGTAAGTGCGCGCGGAGCTGAAGCTTTCTTT
TRBV5-6	TRBD2	TRBJ2-7	CASSGTARLAGSYEQYF	TGTGCCAGCAGTGGGACAGCGCGACTAGCGGGCTCCTACGAGCAGTACTTC
TRBV19	-	TRBJ1-4	CASSMGGLGKLFF	TGTGCCAGTAGTATGGGAGGGCTAGGAAAACTGTTTTTT
TRBV28	TRBD2	TRBJ2-7	CASRPKRGVSSGRSYEQYF	TGTGCCAGCAGACCTAAGAGGGGGGTTAGTAGCGGGAGATCCTACGAGCAGTACTTC
TRBV30	-	TRBJ1-3	CAWSYVGNTIYF	TGTGCCTGGAGTTATGTGGGAAACACCATATATTTT
TRBV14	-	TRBJ2-1	CASSQFGYNEQFF	TGTGCCAGCAGCCAATTCGGCTACAATGAGCAGTTCTTC
TRBV15	TRBD2	TRBJ2-7	CATSRTSGSYEQYF	TGTGCCACCAGCAGAACTAGCGGGAGCTACGAGCAGTACTTC
TRBV11-2	-	TRBJ2-3	CASSLGGLGSWFRDTQYF	TGTGCCAGCAGCTTAGGGGGATTGGGGTCGTGGTTTCGGGATACGCAGTATTTT
TRBV29-1	-	TRBJ2-4	CSAVEDTQNIQYF	TGCAGCGCCGTGGAGGACACCCAAAACATTCAGTACTTC
TRBV27	-	TRBJ2-7	CASSYAGATYEQYF	TGTGCCAGCAGTTACGCAGGGGCAACCTACGAGCAGTACTTC
TRBV5-4	-	TRBJ2-7	CASSLGGLGYEQYF	TGTGCCAGCAGCTTAGGAGGGCTTGGGTACGAGCAGTACTTC
TRBV4-1	TRBD2	TRBJ2-7	CASSQAAGSGRAGEQYF	TGCGCCAGCAGCCAAGCCGCGGGGAGCGGGAGGGCTGGGGAGCAGTACTTC
TRBV30	TRBD1	TRBJ2-2	CAFDRGRNTGELFF	TGTGCCTTTGACAGGGGACGGAACACCGGGGAGCTGTTTTTT
TRBV15	-	TRBJ2-1	CATSRVEGAPLNEQFF	TGTGCCACCAGCAGAGTGGAAGGGGCCCCCCTCAATGAGCAGTTCTTC
TRBV13	-	TRBJ2-5	CASSLGVQETQYF	TGTGCCAGCAGCTTAGGAGTTCAAGAGACCCAGTACTTC
TRBV28	-	TRBJ1-5	CASMRGRKSQPQHF	TGTGCCAGCATGCGGGGGAGAAAAAGCCAGCCCCAGCATTTT
TRBV2	-	TRBJ2-3	CASSDSFTDTQYF	TGTGCCAGCAGTGACAGCTTCACAGATACGCAGTATTTT
TRBV19	-	TRBJ2-1	CASSIVRHNEQFF	TGTGCCAGTAGTATAGTCAGACACAATGAGCAGTTCTTC
TRBV10-3	TRBD1	TRBJ2-1	CAIRGQGVNNEQFF	TGTGCCATCCGAGGACAGGGGGTCAACAATGAGCAGTTCTTC